This TCR beta chain was sequenced during a study of T cells in Graves' hyperthyroidism and ophthalmopathy (dated by TCRdb to the late 2010s). Context from the whole study: Peripheral blood was collected at initial diagnosis, before any treatment. To identify distinguishing TCR V-J signatures, a discovery cohort of about 100 patients was used, comprising 40 to 45 with Graves' ophthalmopathy and some 60 with stable Graves' hyperthyroidism. Prospective prediction of ophthalmopathy was tested in an independent validation cohort consisting of roughly 20 hyperthyroidism patients and around 17 patients who later progressed to ophthalmopathy. The 100 discovery patients were randomly split 7:3 into training and test sets. In addition, the study compared T-cell repertoires in thyroid tissue and in blood from 6 or 7 Graves' hyperthyroidism patients. After blood sampling, hyperthyroidism patients were treated with methimazole at a starting dose of 30 mg daily, and ophthalmopathy patients were treated with high-dose intravenous methylprednisolone. The paper describes TCR Vbeta CDR3 sequencing of around 130 peripheral blood samples, made up of 43 ophthalmopathy patients, 70 to 75 hyperthyroidism patients and around 17 progressor patients. What the research found in general, with its limitations: A 13 V-J signature model separated ophthalmopathy from stable hyperthyroidism, with around 91% sensitivity and 81.08% specificity in cross-validation and 80%/75% in testing. Sample size was not statistically predetermined, and investigators were not blinded to group allocation. During validation, the model predicted progression to ophthalmopathy a median of approximately 6.5 months ahead of onset, with around 70% sensitivity and 72% to 80% specificity. Blood samples also contained most of the expanded thyroid clonotypes (frequency above 0.001), which suggests that blood repertoires may reflect thyroid immune responses.

In the ophthalmopathy patients, disease was moderately to severely active, with a Clinical Activity Score of 3 or more, a NOSPECS grade of 4 or more, and a duration of less than 3 months. Exclusion was applied to patients with uncontrolled infections, other autoimmune diseases, pregnancy or lactation. Diagnoses were established on the basis of clinical symptoms, serum thyroxine and TRAb, thyroid ultrasound, and orbital computed tomography. PBMCs were separated from under 11 ml of fresh peripheral blood using Ficoll-Paque density gradient centrifugation. Trizol reagent was used to extract total RNA, and RNA quality was then checked on an Agilent 2100 Bioanalyzer. The TCR beta CDR3 regions were amplified from RNA transcripts. The TCR CDR3 was subjected to a first round of RT-PCR using the HTBI primer set and the Qiagen OneStep RT-PCR kit. A second multiplex PCR round built the libraries, followed by size selection and purification. Libraries were sequenced paired-end with 100 bp reads on an Illumina HiSeq2000. For the original study's pipeline: Raw data were processed with SOAPnuke, discarding reads with adapters, uncalled bases, mean Phred below 15, or no exact constant-primer or identifier match. High-quality paired reads were merged using COPE v1.2.5, and each unique nucleotide sequence was defined as a clonotype. MiTCR v1.1 was used to align the clonotypes against IMGT TRBV, TRBD and TRBJ reference segments. Analysis was restricted to V-J combinations with a frequency above 0.0001, which covered over 98% of repertoires. The TCS score was defined as the ratio of F50 (clonal expansion) to E x V (chaos), calculated using BLOSUM62-based TCRdist between CDR3 peptides within each V-J. Welch's t-statistics and random forest reduced around 550 V-J features to 10 to 15, which were used in a naive Bayes classifier (R e1071). Starting from the raw public reads, TCRdb applied fastp trimming at Q25, assembled clones with MiXCR and retained in-frame beta chains. Rows matching on CDR3 protein sequence are summarized as one entry with the most common DNA and genes. TCRdb, not the authors, supplied the V and J calls. Recorded for this sample are over 500,000 distinct CDR3 sequences; 17% of them occurred a single time. The ten most abundant clones make up approximately 15% of the sample.

CDR1 and CDR2 are drawn from the germline V gene (reference sequence): DFQATT, SNEGSKA. Relative to germline, V is missing 6 bases and J is missing 3 bases, with 8 bases of the junction outside any gene match. There are 14 amino acids in the CDR3, from cysteine to phenylalanine inclusive. Left in the record is the CDR3 DNA by itself, 42 bases read in frame from the first base. This clonotype was found once. Its antigen is currently not known. No much larger clonotype is one base removed from it; base qualities were not supplied. A read on its own is weak evidence. Sequencing used blood. The chain is encoded by TRBV20-1 joined to TRBJ1-5; 7 bases in between match TRBD1. This receptor was taken from a woman between 18 and 29 years old with Graves' ophthalmopathy. The CDR3 region reads CSASPGQNNQPQHF. The nucleotide sequence reads as follows: TGCAGTGCGTCGCCGGGACAGAACAATCAGCCCCAGCATTTT.